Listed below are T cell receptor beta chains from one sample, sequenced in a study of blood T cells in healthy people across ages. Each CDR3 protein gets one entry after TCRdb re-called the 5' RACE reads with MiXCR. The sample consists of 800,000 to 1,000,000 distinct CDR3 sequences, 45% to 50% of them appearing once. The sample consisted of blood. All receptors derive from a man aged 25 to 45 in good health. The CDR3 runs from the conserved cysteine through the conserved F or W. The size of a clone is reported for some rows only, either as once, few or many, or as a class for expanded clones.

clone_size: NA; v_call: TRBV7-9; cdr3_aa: CASSLTGYGDTQYF
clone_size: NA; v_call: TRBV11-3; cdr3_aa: CASSFSPGDTQYF
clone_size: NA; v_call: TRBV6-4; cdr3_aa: CASSESGTGEGYTF
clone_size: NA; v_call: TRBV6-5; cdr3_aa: CASRPPANYGYTF
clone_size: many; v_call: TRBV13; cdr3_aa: CASSGETVSYEQYF
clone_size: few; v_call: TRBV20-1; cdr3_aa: CSAREKPHRSGANVLTF
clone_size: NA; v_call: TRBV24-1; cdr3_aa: CATSDSQGRETQYF
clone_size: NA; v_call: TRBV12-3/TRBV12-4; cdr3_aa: CASSLGDSGDNEQYF
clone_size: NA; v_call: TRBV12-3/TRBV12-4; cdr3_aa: CASSFEGTANSPLHF
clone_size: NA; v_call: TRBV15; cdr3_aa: CATSRGNRGSEQYF
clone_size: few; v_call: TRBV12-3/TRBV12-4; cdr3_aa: CASSLGQGISGANVLTF
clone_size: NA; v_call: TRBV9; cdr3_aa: CASSVAQGSYGYTF
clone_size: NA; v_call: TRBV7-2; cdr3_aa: CASSLVRLAGGSYNEQFF
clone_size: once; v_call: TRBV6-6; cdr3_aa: CASSSSDRGLDIQYF
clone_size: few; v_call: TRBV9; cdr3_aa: CASSVLTGSSYNEQFF
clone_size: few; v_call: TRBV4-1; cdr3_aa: CASSQDWGYSNQPQHF
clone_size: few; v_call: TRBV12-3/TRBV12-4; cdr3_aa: CASSLSGTVSNQPQHF
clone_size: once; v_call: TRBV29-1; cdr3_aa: CSDGTGELFF
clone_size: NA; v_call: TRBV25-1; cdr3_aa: CASSEVGGGFDEQFF
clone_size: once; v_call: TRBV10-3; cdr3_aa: CAISGDMVRETQYF
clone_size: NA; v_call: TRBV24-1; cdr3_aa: CATSQQGSNTEAFF
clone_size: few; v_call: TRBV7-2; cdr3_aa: CASSSPRGQGDTQYF
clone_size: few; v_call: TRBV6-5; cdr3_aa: CASSYKGTITEAFF
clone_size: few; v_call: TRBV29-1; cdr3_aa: CSVEAWTGSDEQYF
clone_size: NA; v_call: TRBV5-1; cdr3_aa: CASSLVRQLSTDTQYF
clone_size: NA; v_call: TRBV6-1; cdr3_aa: CASSTGGQDNEQFF
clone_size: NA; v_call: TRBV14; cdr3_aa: CASSQEGTGANGYTF
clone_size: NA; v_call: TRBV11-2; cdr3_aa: CASSFMGNEQFF
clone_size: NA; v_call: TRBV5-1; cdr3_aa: CASSEGRTGANVLTF
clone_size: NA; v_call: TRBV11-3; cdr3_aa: CASIDISGELFF
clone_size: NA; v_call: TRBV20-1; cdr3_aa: CSARVAGQLTYNSPLHF
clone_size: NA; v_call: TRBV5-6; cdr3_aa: CASSLGASGGNQETQYF
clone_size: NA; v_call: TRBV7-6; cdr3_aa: CASSLVMGGRYEQYF
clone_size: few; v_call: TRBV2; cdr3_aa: CASESPGVHEQFF
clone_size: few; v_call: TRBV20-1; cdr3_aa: CSAPRQVLETQYF
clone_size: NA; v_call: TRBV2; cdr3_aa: CASRASGTQYNEQYF
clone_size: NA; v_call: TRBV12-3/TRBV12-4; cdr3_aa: CASSPGPRGEQFF
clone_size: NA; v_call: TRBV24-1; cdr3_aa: CATSDRTGWEQYF
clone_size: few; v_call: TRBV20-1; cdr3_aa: CSARRGREYEQYF
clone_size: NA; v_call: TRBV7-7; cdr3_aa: CASSLDRGKYTGELFF
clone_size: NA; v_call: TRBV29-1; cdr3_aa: CSGTGYTGELFF
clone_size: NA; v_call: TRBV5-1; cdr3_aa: CASSLFGPQETQYF
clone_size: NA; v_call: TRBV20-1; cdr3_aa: CSAAGLAGPSYEQYF
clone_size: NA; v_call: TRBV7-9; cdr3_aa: CASSKGIGGSYNEQFF
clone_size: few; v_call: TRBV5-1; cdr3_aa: CASYPGQGGSYNEQFF
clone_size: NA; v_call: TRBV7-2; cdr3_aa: CASSSISGPLNYGYTF
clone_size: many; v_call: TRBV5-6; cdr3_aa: CASSRLAVYEQYF
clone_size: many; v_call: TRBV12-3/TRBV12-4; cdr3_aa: CASSLAPTYEQYF
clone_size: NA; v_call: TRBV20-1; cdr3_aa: CSAPGGTETQYF
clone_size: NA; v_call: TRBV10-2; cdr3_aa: CASSESRGIYEQYF